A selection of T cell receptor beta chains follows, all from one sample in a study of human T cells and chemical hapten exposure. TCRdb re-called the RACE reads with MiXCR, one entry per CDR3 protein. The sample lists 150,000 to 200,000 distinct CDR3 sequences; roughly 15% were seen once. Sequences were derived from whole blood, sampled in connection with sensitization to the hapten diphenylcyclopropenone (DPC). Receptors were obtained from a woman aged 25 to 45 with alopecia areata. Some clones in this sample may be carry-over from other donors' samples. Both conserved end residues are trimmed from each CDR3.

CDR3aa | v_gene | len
AIWEPGTANNYGYT | TRBV10-3 | 14
ASSLGAVGSVNTGELF | TRBV7-2 | 16
ASSLQGLSSGTEAF | TRBV7-9 | 14
ASSGPYYEQY | TRBV28 | 10
ASTPGGASTDTQY | TRBV7-9 | 13
SAGTFRQGVNTQY | TRBV20-1 | 13
ASSLAPRGPGNTIY | TRBV7-2 | 14
ASSLAIPGNTGELF | TRBV7-6 | 14
ASIRAGRAGELF | TRBV19 | 12
SASKGTENTEAF | TRBV20-1 | 12
SVPGLNTEAF | TRBV29-1 | 10
ASSGGRHTGELF | TRBV7-2 | 12
ASSLPQGSGANVLT | TRBV5-1 | 14
SARRDAGGDYNEQF | TRBV20-1 | 14
AWMGLARTGELF | TRBV30 | 12
ASSQPGQANSRTDTQY | TRBV14 | 16
ASSLWIGPNTGELF | TRBV28 | 14
AWSVLSNEQF | TRBV30 | 10
ASKSGRLNTEAF | TRBV7-8 | 12
SARGSGFSNEQF | TRBV20-1 | 12
ASVPGYTGELF | TRBV7-9 | 11
ASSQESRGFSNTGGLF | TRBV4-3 | 16
ASSYPQGWSNTEAF | TRBV6-2/TRBV6-3 | 14
SVERTGGGEQY | TRBV29-1 | 11
SAPSWDRVYEQY | TRBV20-1 | 12
ASSPGQGETGELF | TRBV5-1 | 13
ASSPSATPPGETQY | TRBV28 | 14
ASSLVAGGGELF | TRBV5-1 | 12